Listed below are T cell receptor beta chains from one sample, sequenced in a study of cytomegalovirus exposure and HLA in healthy donors. Some clones are missing from TCRdb's copy, which holds only in-frame ones; the method was immunoSEQ multiplex PCR. The sample holds about 100,000 clones, around three quarters seen once. Sequences were obtained from PBMCs. The receptors stem from a man aged 50 to 60 in good health and CMV-seropositive. Each CDR3 is given with its conserved first and last residue. D genes are given only for firm matches.

CDR3 protein | CDR3 DNA | CDR3 length | D gene | J gene | V gene
CASSSTGGFTTGELFF | TGTGCCAGCAGCTCCACAGGGGGCTTTACCACCGGGGAGCTGTTTTTT | 16 | TRBD1 | TRBJ2-2 | TRBV5-5
CASSMDPIGGEQFF | TGTGCCAGCAGCATGGACCCTATAGGGGGTGAGCAGTTCTTC | 14 | NA | TRBJ2-1 | TRBV5-4
CASSPTSTDTQYF | TGTGCCAGCAGCCCTACTAGCACAGATACGCAGTATTTT | 13 | NA | TRBJ2-3 | TRBV7-3
CASSLTFSTDTQYF | TGTGCCAGCAGCTTAACTTTTAGCACAGATACGCAGTATTTT | 14 | NA | TRBJ2-3 | TRBV11-2
CASSWTGLNTEAFF | TGTGCCAGCAGCTGGACAGGGTTGAACACTGAAGCTTTCTTT | 14 | TRBD1 | TRBJ1-1 | TRBV7-3
CASINSGLTRYGYTF | TGTGCCAGCATCAACTCTGGGCTAACAAGATATGGCTACACCTTC | 15 | NA | TRBJ1-2 | TRBV28
CASSLTGTGELFF | TGTGCCAGTAGTCTAACAGGGACCGGGGAGCTGTTTTTT | 13 | NA | TRBJ2-2 | TRBV19
CASSPYEEVEQFF | TGTGCCAGCTCACCATACGAAGAGGTTGAGCAGTTCTTC | 13 | NA | TRBJ2-1 | TRBV18
CASSRTGGAYEQYF | TGTGCCAGCAGCCGGACAGGGGGCGCCTACGAGCAGTACTTC | 14 | TRBD1 | TRBJ2-7 | TRBV5-8
CASSNHLPGLAGAHNEQFF | TGTGCCAGTAGTAACCATCTCCCGGGACTAGCGGGGGCCCACAATGAGCAGTTCTTC | 19 | TRBD2 | TRBJ2-1 | TRBV19
CASSYDRNYEQYF | TGTGCCAGCAGTTACGACAGAAACTACGAGCAGTACTTC | 13 | NA | TRBJ2-7 | TRBV6-5
CASSPTSGGDNTGELFF | TGCGCCAGCAGCCCGACTAGCGGGGGGGATAACACCGGGGAGCTGTTTTTT | 17 | TRBD2 | TRBJ2-2 | TRBV5-1
CASSPQSGTHNEQFF | TGTGCCAGCAGCCCACAAAGCGGGACCCACAATGAGCAGTTCTTC | 15 | TRBD2 | TRBJ2-1 | TRBV7-7